This T cell receptor beta chain was captured by sequencing in a study of T cell repertoires in cytomegalovirus infection. Study-wide background: Both a matching HLA type and CMV infection were indicated by public TCR beta signatures.

Germline CDR1 reads SGHVS; CDR2 reads FNYEAQ. The CDR3 runs to 17 residues. The study's findings and limits: Clonotype analysis showed dominance of the ex vivo response by HLA-C-restricted CMV-specific TCR beta clonotypes.

TCRdb passed the reads through MiXCR, listing each CDR3 protein once. This table has about 240,000 distinct CDR3 sequences, 9% to 15% appearing once. Notes on this clonotype: The antigen is unknown. The germline gene is not matched at one end of the junction; a read error may be the cause.

The chain couples TRBV7-6 to TRBJ1-4; a weak D match, TRBD1 (5 bases). The sequence was obtained from a human donor in good health (CMV status not recorded). Some clones in this sample may be carry-over from other donors' samples. The sequencing sample was made of PBMCs. This chain's CDR3 is CASTWAASGDRHEKLSF. CDR3 coding DNA: TGTGCCAGCACCTGGGCCGCCTCTGGAGACAGACATGAAAAACTGTCTTTT.